This T cell receptor (beta chain) was recorded in a study of OX40 agonist ivuxolimab in advanced cancers. The wider study: A male proportion of around 86% was recorded, with mean age about 62 years and range roughly 20 to 85. Partial responses were recorded for three patients, including one with hepatocellular carcinoma and two with cutaneous melanoma. People who had prior anti-PD-1, anti-PD-L1 or anti-CTLA-4 therapy could take part, and roughly 44% had some.

Germline values: CDR1 MNHNY, CDR2 SVGAGI (reference sequence). V was cut by 2 bases and J by 4 bases, with 12 bases left in between. This CDR3 region has 15 residues. Exclusion applied to patients with autoimmune disease history or systemic immunosuppression. Generated by immunoSEQ multiplex PCR, the TCRdb table keeps only in-frame clones and is missing some. The sample has some 30,000 clones, 92% seen once. The sequencing here drew on CD4+ or CD8+ T cells sorted from blood, taken in a trial of the OX40 agonist ivuxolimab. This chain connects TRBV6-6 to TRBJ1-5; D possibly corresponds to TRBD1 (5 bases). This clonotype was sampled from an adult with an advanced solid tumor such as melanoma, head and neck, liver or kidney cancer. DNA for the CDR3: TGTGCCAGCAGTTACCCGGGACGGAGTAATCAGCCCCAGCATTTT. Residues: CASSYPGRSNQPQHF.